Listed here are 26 T cell receptor beta chains from one sample, sequenced in a study of shared clonotypes between healthy human individuals. Repertoires were generated with immunoSEQ multiplex PCR, while TCRdb's copy carries only in-frame clones and drops some. The sample holds roughly 2 million clones, 90% to 95% seen once. The material sequenced was naive CD4+ T cells sorted from blood. Subset defined: CD45RA+ positively selected. The receptors originated from a man aged 18 to 30 in good health.

With respect to this clone: The same CDR3 also results from other DNA sequences found in this sample. V gene TRBV5-1 combines with J gene TRBJ2-3; D is perhaps TRBD2 (5 bases). Germline values: CDR1 SGHRS, CDR2 YFSETQ. Trimming cost V 2 bases and J 1 base, with 8 bases left between them. The CDR3 is made up of 14 amino acids. Here the CDR3 DNA reads TGCGCCAGCAGCTTCTCCGGGGGCACAGATACGCAGTATTTT. As protein: CASSFSGGTDTQYF.

The chain joins TRBV21-1 to TRBJ2-1. TRBV21-1 is termed a pseudogene. This CDR3 spans 12 amino acids. The CDR3 DNA sequence: TGTGCCAGCAGCAAAGGAGGGCAGGGTTGGTTCTTC. Translated: CASSKGGQGWFF.

This clone showed up just a few times. The genes are TRBV13 and TRBJ2-2; D uncertain. Germline V CDR1 and CDR2: PRHDT, FYEKMQ (reference sequence). The CDR3 is 12 amino acids. V gave up 0 bases and J gave up 7 bases, with 3 bases separating them. The CDR3 reads CASSLGVGELFF. The CDR3 nucleotides are TGTGCCAGCAGCTTAGGGGTCGGGGAGCTGTTTTTT.

The chain recombines TRBV5-4 with TRBJ2-1; TRBD2 agrees at 8 bases. Germline CDR1 reads SGHNT; CDR2 reads YYREEE (reference sequence). The CDR3 loop spans 17 amino acids. With V trimmed by 1 base and J by 8 bases, 14 bases remained unmatched. The CDR3 DNA reads as TGTGCCAGCAGCTTGTATAGTGTTGGGACTAGGGTCCATGAGCAGTTCTTC. As protein: CASSLYSVGTRVHEQFF. The full variable domain, rest sourced from reference TRBV5-4 and TRBJ2-1, is ETGVTQSPTHLIKTRGQQVTLRCSSQSGHNTVSWYQQALGQGPQFIFQYYREEENGRGNFPPRFSGLQFPNYSSELNVNALELDDSALYLCASSLYSVGTRVHEQFFGPGTRLTVL.

This clone was seen a few times. The chain employs TRBV27 and TRBJ1-6; 7 bases match TRBD1. The CDR3 has 15 amino acids. The germline CDR1 and CDR2 sequences are MNHEY and SMNVEV (reference sequence). J lost 10 bases, V lost 5 bases, and 11 bases had no gene match. The CDR3 spells CASSGQALGGSPLHF. The CDR3 nucleotides are TGTGCCAGCAGTGGACAGGCGCTTGGAGGGTCACCCCTCCACTTT.

The chain has TRBV6-5 and TRBJ2-7; D is unresolved. The CDR3 loop spans 13 amino acids. Germline CDR1 MNHEY, CDR2 SVGAGI. Trimming pared 4 bases from V and 0 bases from J, leaving 7 bases between. Here the CDR3 reads CASSSGNSYEQYF. CDR3 nucleotide sequence: TGTGCCAGCAGTTCAGGTAACTCCTACGAGCAGTACTTC.

The V and J genes are TRBV19 and TRBJ1-2; D perhaps matches TRBD1 (6 bases). CDR1 LNHDA and CDR2 SQIVND come from the germline V gene (reference sequence). V was cut by 5 bases and J by 12 bases, with 19 bases left in between. CDR3 length equals 13 residues. The CDR3 region is CASSSGSQGHHTF. CDR3 DNA: TGTGCCAGTAGTTCCGGTTCACAGGGACACCACACCTTC.

This chain connects TRBV6-5 to TRBJ2-3, with D perhaps TRBD2 (6 bases). From germline, CDR1 is MNHEY and CDR2 SVGAGI. V was trimmed by 8 bases and J by 4 bases, leaving 19 bases between them. The CDR3 has 15 amino acids. CDR3 coding DNA: TGTGCCAGCCGGCGGGGCACCCCAACGGCAGATACGCAGTATTTT. It encodes CASRRGTPTADTQYF.

The CDR3 spells CASQVYSNQPQHF. As DNA, the CDR3 is TGTGCCAGCCAGGTGTATAGCAATCAGCCCCAGCATTTT. The chain links TRBV2 to TRBJ1-5; D not certain. Germline CDR1 is SNHLY and CDR2 is FYNNEI. The germline V and J ends were trimmed by 8 bases and 0 bases, with 8 bases remaining between them. This CDR3 has 13 residues.

The chain couples TRBV2 to TRBJ1-6; 7 bases are a match to TRBD1. Trimming at V came to 6 bases and at J to 9 bases, leaving 8 bases not matched to a gene. The germline CDR1 and CDR2 sequences are SNHLY and FYNNEI. The CDR3 length is 14 residues. The CDR3 loop is CASSLQGNSSPLHF. The CDR3, as DNA: TGTGCCAGCAGCCTACAGGGGAATAGTTCACCCCTCCACTTT.

The V and J genes are TRBV11-2 and TRBJ2-3; tentative D call: TRBD2 (6 bases). Trimming stripped 1 base from V and 5 bases from J, with 19 bases between. This CDR3 comprises 17 residues. Germline V gene data show CDR1 as SGHAT and CDR2 as FQNNGV. CDR3 sequence reads: CASSLVNTLTGGDTQYF. The CDR3 coding sequence is TGTGCCAGCAGCTTAGTCAATACGTTGACCGGGGGAGATACGCAGTATTTT.

The chain recombines TRBV9 with TRBJ2-6, with 10 nucleotides matching TRBD2. V gave up 1 base and J gave up 0 bases; unmatched junction bases: 1. Germline CDR1 is SGDLS and CDR2 is YYNGEE. The CDR3 is 17 amino acids. The CDR3 nucleotides are TGTGCCAGCAGCGTACGGACTAGCGGCTCTGGGGCCAACGTCCTGACTTTC. It yields the protein CASSVRTSGSGANVLTF.

Concerning this clone: This clone may be a read error of a much larger clone one base away. This sample includes further DNA sequences coding for the same CDR3. The CDR3 is CASSLVAGELFF. DNA of the CDR3: TGTGCCAGCAGCTTAGTAGCCGGGGAGCTGTTTTTT. The gene calls are TRBV11-2 and TRBJ2-2, with D unclear. This CDR3 comprises 12 residues. The germline gives CDR1 SGHAT, CDR2 FQNNGV. Trimming removed 1 base at V and 6 bases at J, with 3 bases between.

The rearrangement uses TRBV6-1 and TRBJ2-3, with D unclear. V lost 3 bases and J lost 1, with 20 bases in between. This CDR3 has 18 residues. The germline gives CDR1 MNHNS, CDR2 SASEGT. CDR3 DNA sequence: TGTGCCAGCAGTGAGCCGGGCGGTTGGCGAACCCGCACAGATACGCAGTATTTT. Encoded protein: CASSEPGGWRTRTDTQYF.

This chain uses TRBV7-2 with TRBJ2-7, with D unclear. Per the germline V gene, CDR1 is SGHTA and CDR2 is FQGNSA. The CDR3 contains 11 residues. The ends were cut back, 5 bases at V and 5 bases at J, with 7 bases in the middle. The CDR3 sequence: CASSGKHEQYF. The DNA for the CDR3 is TGTGCCAGCAGCGGTAAGCACGAGCAGTACTTC.

The V and J genes are TRBV10-3 and TRBJ2-7; D is ambiguous. Germline loops: CDR1 ENHRY, CDR2 SYGVKD. The V gene lost 11 bases and the J gene lost 7 bases, with 12 bases spanning the gap. CDR3 length equals 10 residues. The CDR3 here is CASGESEQYF. CDR3 in DNA: TGTGCCTCCGGAGAAAGTGAGCAGTACTTC.

J is TRBJ2-7 and V is TRBV15; D perhaps matches TRBD2 (5 bases). V lost 4 bases, J lost 8 bases, and 15 bases lay in between. This CDR3 is 13 amino acids long. Germline assignment: CDR1 LNHNV and CDR2 YYDKDF (reference sequence). The chain's CDR3 is CATSIRNETKQYF. Here the CDR3 DNA reads TGTGCCACCAGCATCAGAAACGAGACTAAGCAGTACTTC. The full variable domain, with the rest looked up from reference TRBV15 and TRBJ2-7, is DAMVIQNPRYQVTQFGKPVTLSCSQTLNHNVMYWYQQKSSQAPKLLFHYYDKDFNNEADTPDNFQSRRPNTSFCFLDIRSPGLGDTAMYLCATSIRNETKQYFGPGTRLTVT.

The V gene is TRBV7-9, the J gene TRBJ1-6; D is possibly TRBD1 (5 bases). The CDR3 sequence is 17 residues long. Germline CDR1 reads SEHNR; CDR2 reads FQNEAQ (reference sequence). Trimming shortened V by 1 base and J by 0 bases, and 10 bases separated the two germline ends. CDR3 in DNA: TGTGCCAGCAGCTTAGGGGGGATGGGCTCCTATAATTCACCCCTCCACTTT. It translates to CASSLGGMGSYNSPLHF.

This clone was observed a single time. The chain couples TRBV18 to TRBJ2-5, with D maybe TRBD1 (6 bases). The V and J ends lost 6 bases and 5 bases respectively, with 16 bases between them. Germline V CDR1 and CDR2: KGHSH, LQKENI. There are 14 residues in the CDR3. In DNA form, the CDR3 reads TGTGCCAGCTCTCTTGGGGGCGTTGCGGAGACCCAGTACTTC. It encodes CASSLGGVAETQYF. The full variable domain, in which reference TRBV18 and TRBJ2-5 provide the parts outside the CDR3, is NAGVMQNPRHLVRRRGQEARLRCSPMKGHSHVYWYRQLPEEGLKFMVYLQKENIIDESGMPKERFSAEFPKEGPSILRIQQVVRGDSAAYFCASSLGGVAETQYFGPGTRLLVL.

This clone has just one count. V and J are TRBV6-6 and TRBJ1-6; D is perhaps TRBD1 (5 bases). CDR3 length: 15 residues. V was trimmed by 8 bases and J by 9 bases, leaving 20 bases between them. The germline V gene has CDR1 MNHNY and CDR2 SVGAGI (reference sequence). For the CDR3, the DNA is TGTGCCAGCGGTAATCGGGGGTTTGACGGTTCACCCCTCCACTTT. Encoded protein: CASGNRGFDGSPLHF.

The chain uses TRBV7-8 and TRBJ1-5; D unresolved. Germline V CDR1 and CDR2: SGHVS, FQNEAQ. Trimming shortened V by 5 bases and J by 7 bases, and 15 bases separated the two germline ends. This CDR3 has 14 amino acids. The CDR3 loop is CASSDQRARQPQHF. The CDR3 nucleotides read TGTGCCAGCAGCGATCAAAGGGCTCGGCAGCCCCAGCATTTT.

CDR3 loop: CASSPLRTAPLNTEAFF. CDR3 bases: TGTGCCAGCTCACCACTCAGGACAGCTCCTCTGAACACTGAAGCTTTCTTT. This rearrangement joins TRBV18 to TRBJ1-1, with D possibly matching TRBD1 (6 bases). V gave up 1 base and J gave up 0 bases, with 15 bases separating them. This CDR3 has 17 residues. Germline V lookup: CDR1 KGHSH, CDR2 LQKENI.

This chain joins TRBV19 and TRBJ1-4; a possible D gene is TRBD1 (5 bases). V dropped 4 bases and J dropped 1 base, with 10 bases sitting between them. Germline assignment: CDR1 LNHDA and CDR2 SQIVND (reference sequence). This CDR3 has 15 amino acids. The DNA of the CDR3 is TGTGCCAGTAGTACCCCCGGGGGAACTAATGAAAAACTGTTTTTT. It codes for CASSTPGGTNEKLFF.

Here the CDR3 DNA reads TGTGCCAGCACCTCCGGCGGGTCCAGCTCCTACGAGCAGTACTTC. Translated: CASTSGGSSSYEQYF. The chain uses TRBV7-2 and TRBJ2-7; D might be TRBD2 (5 bases). The CDR3 has 15 residues. CDR1 is SGHTA, CDR2 FQGNSA, per germline. V lost 7 bases and J 0 bases, leaving 16 bases between the germline ends. The complete variable domain, with remaining parts taken from reference TRBV7-2 and TRBJ2-7, reads GAGVSQSPSNKVTEKGKDVELRCDPISGHTALYWYRQSLGQGLEFLIYFQGNSAPDKSGLPSDRFSAERTGGSVSTLTIQRTQQEDSAVYLCASTSGGSSSYEQYFGPGTRLTVT.

Concerning this clone itself: Other DNA sequences in the same sample also yield this CDR3. This chain links TRBV7-9 with TRBJ1-1, with D perhaps TRBD1 (6 bases). CDR1 SEHNR and CDR2 FQNEAQ come from the germline V gene (reference sequence). V was shortened by 1 base and J by 1 base, with 10 bases between the two germline ends. The CDR3 runs to 15 residues. The CDR3 nucleotides are TGTGCCAGCAGCTTAGGCGGGGACAAGAACACTGAAGCTTTCTTT. Translation gives CASSLGGDKNTEAFF.

This sequence joins TRBV5-1 and TRBJ2-7; 13 nucleotides line up with TRBD2. Germline CDR1 and CDR2: SGHRS and YFSETQ. The CDR3 has 17 amino acids. The ends lost 3 bases at V and 5 bases at J; junction bases unmatched: 11. The CDR3: CASSWGTGTSGNHEQYF. In DNA, the CDR3 is TGCGCCAGCAGCTGGGGAACCGGGACTAGCGGGAACCACGAGCAGTACTTC.